One and the same sample provided the 5 T cell receptor beta chains below, sequenced in a study of T cells in Graves' hyperthyroidism and ophthalmopathy. Amplified regions were TCR beta CDR3 sequences from RNA transcripts. Primed by the HTBI set, a first-round RT-PCR was run on the TCR CDR3. MiXCR, applied by TCRdb to the multiplex PCR reads, yields one record per CDR3 protein. The sample contains 500,000 to 700,000 distinct CDR3 sequences, over 15% of which appear only once. The specimen was blood. The receptor set was obtained from a woman aged 18-30 years with Graves' hyperthyroidism.

This chain connects TRBV7-9 to TRBJ2-5; maybe TRBD1 (7 bases). The germline CDR1 and CDR2 sequences are SEHNR and FQNEAQ (reference sequence). V gave up 4 bases and J gave up 5 bases, with 20 bases separating them. The CDR3 has 16 amino acids. For the CDR3, the DNA is TGTGCCAGCAGCTCGGAGGGACAGCGGCATTGGGAGACCCAGTACTTC. It specifies CASSSEGQRHWETQYF.

This clonotype was picked up many times. The rearrangement joins TRBV28 to TRBJ2-7; 8 bases map to TRBD1. V shed 6 bases and J 5 bases; nucleotides not matched to a gene: 9. Looked up from germline, CDR1 is MDHEN and CDR2 is SYDVKM. The CDR3 covers 14 residues. CDR3 coding DNA: TGTGCCAGCAGCCCGGACAGGGCGAGGAACGAGCAGTACTTC. It translates to CASSPDRARNEQYF.

The chain uses TRBV7-2 and TRBJ2-1, with 14 bases aligning to TRBD2. The CDR3 consists of 18 residues. Germline loops: CDR1 SGHTA, CDR2 FQGNSA. Trimming removed 1 base from V and 7 bases from J; junction bases left unmatched: 9. The CDR3 DNA reads as TGTGCCAGCAGCTTAGGACTAGCGGGAGGGCTCATAGGGAATGAGCAGTTCTTC. Encoded protein: CASSLGLAGGLIGNEQFF.

This chain uses TRBV7-2 with TRBJ2-6, with 7 nucleotides matching TRBD2. The length of the CDR3 is 15 residues. J lost 4 bases, V lost 5 bases, and 5 bases had no gene match. Germline values: CDR1 SGHTA, CDR2 FQGNSA. The CDR3 here is CASSGRAFGANVLTF. CDR3 nucleotide sequence: TGTGCCAGCAGCGGGAGGGCTTTCGGGGCCAACGTCCTGACTTTC.

The chain has TRBV15 and TRBJ2-1; D possibly corresponds to TRBD2 (5 bases). Trimming removed 5 bases at V and 0 bases at J, with 11 bases between. Germline V gene lookup returns CDR1 LNHNV and CDR2 YYDKDF (reference sequence). This CDR3 region has 15 residues. DNA for the CDR3: TGTGCCACCAGCGAACGGGGAAGCTCCTACAATGAGCAGTTCTTC. Amino acid sequence: CATSERGSSYNEQFF.